This TCR beta chain derives from a study of blood T cells in healthy people across ages. Through a sample-barcoded 5' primer and a J-beta primer mix, a second PCR was run for roughly 6 to 12 cycles. TCRdb reprocessed the 5' RACE reads with MiXCR, giving one entry per CDR3 protein. Of 1,100,000 or so distinct CDR3 sequences detected, around 43% appear once; the ten largest clones hold approximately 17%. General study results and limits: Researchers judged that diversity estimates from one million T cells fell short of true values.

Trimming took 3 bases from V and 6 from J; bases not matched to a gene: 2. The CDR3 contains 12 residues. From germline, CDR1 is GTSNPN and CDR2 SVGIG (reference sequence). This clonotype was counted between two and nine times. Antigen unknown. This receptor was obtained from a woman aged 55-70 years in good health. The sequencing input was blood. The J gene is TRBJ2-1, the V gene TRBV30; 7 positions agree with TRBD1. CDR3 sequence reads: CAWSPGGNEQFF. CDR3 DNA: TGTGCCTGGAGCCCAGGGGGCAATGAGCAGTTCTTC. Full variable domain (missing parts from reference TRBV30 and TRBJ2-1): SQTIHQWPATLVQPVGSPLSLECTVEGTSNPNLYWYRQAAGRGLQLLFYSVGIGQISSEVPQNLSASRPQDRQFILSSKKLLLSDSGFYLCAWSPGGNEQFFGPGTRLTVL.